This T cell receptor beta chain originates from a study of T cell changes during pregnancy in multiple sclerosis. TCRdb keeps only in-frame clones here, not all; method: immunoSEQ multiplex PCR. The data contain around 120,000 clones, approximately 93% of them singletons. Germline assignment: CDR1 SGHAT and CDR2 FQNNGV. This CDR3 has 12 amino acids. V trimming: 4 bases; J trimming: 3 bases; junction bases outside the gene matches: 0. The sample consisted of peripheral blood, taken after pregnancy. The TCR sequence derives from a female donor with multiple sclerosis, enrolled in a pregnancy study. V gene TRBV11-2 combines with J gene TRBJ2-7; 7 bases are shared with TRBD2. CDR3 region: CASSWGGYEQYF. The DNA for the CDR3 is TGTGCCAGCAGCTGGGGGGGCTACGAGCAGTACTTC.